This entry lists 29 T cell receptor beta chains sequenced from one sample in a study of shared clonotypes between healthy human individuals. Terminally differentiated effector memory CD45RA+ cells were left out of the naive CD8 fraction, which was CD45RO-negative and positively selected for CCR7. Sequencing was performed with immunoSEQ multiplex PCR; in TCRdb, only in-frame clones are kept and a portion is missing. The sample has millions of clones, about 95% seen once. The sample was naive CD8+ T cells sorted from blood. These receptors all come from a man aged 18 to 29 in good health.

The count of this clone is one. J is TRBJ2-2 and V is TRBV14; 10 positions agree with TRBD1. CDR1 is SGHDN and CDR2 is FVKESK in the germline V gene. This CDR3 has 21 amino acids. V trimming: 0 bases; J trimming: 3 bases; junction bases outside the gene matches: 16. The CDR3 coding sequence is TGTGCCAGCAGCCAAGAGGCCATCGATGAACTGGGGACAGGGGACACCGGGGAGCTGTTTTTT. Its translation: CASSQEAIDELGTGDTGELFF.

The chain carries TRBV6-5 and TRBJ2-1, with TRBD2 as a possible D gene (7 bases). Germline CDR1 is MNHEY and CDR2 is SVGAGI. Trimming shortened V by 2 bases and J by 8 bases, and 16 bases separated the two germline ends. This CDR3 has 15 amino acids. Here the CDR3 reads CASSYGGGSVYEQFF. The CDR3 nucleotides read TGTGCCAGCAGTTACGGGGGCGGGAGTGTCTATGAGCAGTTCTTC.

This chain joins TRBV7-6 and TRBJ1-4; D remains unclear. Germline V gene data show CDR1 as SGHVS and CDR2 as FNYEAQ. Trimming shortened V by 0 bases and J by 0 bases, and 11 bases separated the two germline ends. The CDR3 totals 17 residues. The CDR3 DNA follows: TGTGCCAGCAGCTTAGCCCAATCGGCAGCAACTAATGAAAAACTGTTTTTT. Protein: CASSLAQSAATNEKLFF.

V and J are TRBV7-9 and TRBJ2-2; TRBD2 agrees at 8 bases. V shed 5 bases and J 2 bases; nucleotides not matched to a gene: 7. The germline gives CDR1 SEHNR, CDR2 FQNEAQ (reference sequence). This CDR3 has 16 amino acids. The CDR3 DNA sequence: TGTGCCAGCAGCCCCAGGGCGGGGGGCAACACCGGGGAGCTGTTTTTT. It is translated as CASSPRAGGNTGELFF.

V usage is TRBV5-4 and J usage is TRBJ2-5; 10 positions match TRBD1. Germline V gene sequence: CDR1 SGHNT, CDR2 YYREEE (reference sequence). This CDR3 has 15 residues. Unmatched junction bases numbered 6, after V lost 2 bases and J lost 5 bases. The CDR3 loop is CASSLRTGGTETQYF. Written as DNA, the CDR3 is TGTGCCAGCAGCTTAAGGACAGGGGGAACGGAGACCCAGTACTTC.

The chain links TRBV6-6 to TRBJ1-1, with D perhaps matching TRBD1 (5 bases). The V gene's germline CDR1 is MNHNY and CDR2 SVGAGI (reference sequence). This CDR3 region has 14 residues. Trimming stripped 5 bases from V and 4 bases from J, with 14 bases between. The CDR3 sequence is CASSKDRRGTEAFF. The CDR3 region has the DNA TGTGCCAGCAGTAAAGACAGAAGGGGCACTGAAGCTTTCTTT.

The chain links TRBV13 to TRBJ1-1; the D is unclear. The CDR3 consists of 12 residues. The germline V and J ends were trimmed by 4 bases and 9 bases, with 12 bases remaining between them. Germline loops: CDR1 PRHDT, CDR2 FYEKMQ (reference sequence). The CDR3 DNA reads TGTGCCAGCAGCTCGATGGACGGGCAAGCTTTCTTT. Encoded protein: CASSSMDGQAFF. The whole variable domain, filled in from reference TRBV13 and TRBJ1-1, reads AAGVIQSPRHLIKEKRETATLKCYPIPRHDTVYWYQQGPGQDPQFLISFYEKMQSDKGSIPDRFSAQQFSDYHSELNMSSLELGDSALYFCASSSMDGQAFFGQGTRLTVV.

The rearrangement joins TRBV27 to TRBJ1-2; perhaps TRBD1 as D (5 bases). V was cut by 5 bases and J by 10 bases, with 14 bases left in between. Per germline, CDR1 MNHEY and CDR2 SMNVEV (reference sequence). This CDR3 is built from 12 residues. The CDR3 is CASSPAAGDYTF. DNA of the CDR3: TGTGCCAGCAGTCCGGCAGCGGGGGACTACACCTTC.

The V call is TRBV9, the J call TRBJ1-1; D is uncertain. Germline V gene lookup returns CDR1 SGDLS and CDR2 YYNGEE. Trimming removed 0 bases from V and 0 bases from J, with 9 bases in between. This CDR3 is 15 amino acids long. The CDR3 sequence is CASSVGPTLNTEAFF. The CDR3 DNA follows: TGTGCCAGCAGCGTAGGCCCCACATTGAACACTGAAGCTTTCTTT. The whole variable domain, filled in from reference TRBV9 and TRBJ1-1, reads DSGVTQTPKHLITATGQRVTLRCSPRSGDLSVYWYQQSLDQGLQFLIQYYNGEERAKGNILERFSAQQFPDLHSELNLSSLELGDSALYFCASSVGPTLNTEAFFGQGTRLTVV.

Note on this clone: The same CDR3 also results from other DNA sequences found in this sample. The genes are TRBV27 and TRBJ2-3, with D uncertain. Trimming took off 3 bases at V and 2 bases at J, with 6 bases between the two ends. This CDR3 contains 13 residues. Germline V gives CDR1 MNHEY, CDR2 SMNVEV (reference sequence). Written as DNA, the CDR3 is TGTGCCAGCAGTTTGGGATCCACAGATACGCAGTATTTT. This translates into CASSLGSTDTQYF.

V usage is TRBV9 and J usage is TRBJ2-7; TRBD2 agrees at 7 bases. The CDR3 loop spans 15 amino acids. Germline CDR1 reads SGDLS; CDR2 reads YYNGEE. After removal of 3 bases from V and 5 bases from J, the junction contained 11 bases not matched to a gene. The CDR3 region has the DNA TGTGCCAGCAGCGCCGGGCAGGGAGGGATCGACGAGCAGTACTTC. Protein product: CASSAGQGGIDEQYF.

The rearrangement uses TRBV2 and TRBJ2-7; tentative D call: TRBD1 (7 bases). Trimming shortened V by 2 bases and J by 7 bases, and 15 bases separated the two germline ends. Germline V gene lookup returns CDR1 SNHLY and CDR2 FYNNEI. The CDR3 spans 14 residues. CDR3 region: CASSEPDRAGEQYF. CDR3 DNA: TGTGCCAGCAGTGAACCCGACAGGGCGGGGGAGCAGTACTTC.

The gene calls are TRBV4-1 and TRBJ2-4, with D perhaps matching TRBD1 (5 bases). This CDR3 spans 15 amino acids. Germline values: CDR1 MGHRA, CDR2 YSYEKL. V was cut by 1 base and J by 2 bases, with 9 bases left in between. The CDR3: CASSQVSGSKNIQYF. CDR3 sequence (DNA): TGCGCCAGCAGCCAAGTATCAGGGTCCAAAAACATTCAGTACTTC.

The CDR3 protein is CASSLGVHEQYF. CDR3 nucleotides: TGCGCCAGCAGCTTGGGGGTCCACGAGCAGTACTTC. The V call is TRBV5-1, the J call TRBJ2-7; no clear D gene. CDR3 length: 12 residues. Germline V gene lookup returns CDR1 SGHRS and CDR2 YFSETQ. Trimming removed 0 bases from V and 5 bases from J, with 6 bases in between.

V gene TRBV5-6 combines with J gene TRBJ1-2; D is possibly TRBD1 (6 bases). This CDR3 has 15 amino acids. V was pared by 1 base and J by 3 bases, with 13 bases between. Per the germline V gene, CDR1 is SGHDT and CDR2 is YYEEEE. The CDR3 spells CASSLSPGDYYGYTF. The CDR3 nucleotides read TGTGCCAGCAGCTTGAGCCCAGGGGATTACTATGGCTACACCTTC.

The chain couples TRBV29-1 to TRBJ2-7, with 11 bases aligning to TRBD2. Germline CDR1 is SQVTM and CDR2 is ANQGSEA. The CDR3 contains 13 residues. Losses at the gene ends were 7 bases for V and 5 bases for J; bases not matched to a gene: 7. CDR3 DNA sequence: TGCAGCGCCGAACTAGCGGGAGAGAACGAGCAGTACTTC. Amino acid sequence: CSAELAGENEQYF.

V is TRBV28 and J is TRBJ2-7; D perhaps matches TRBD1 (5 bases). The CDR3 extends over 14 amino acids. In germline, CDR1 is MDHEN, CDR2 SYDVKM. The ends were cut back, 3 bases at V and 2 bases at J, with 11 bases in the middle. CDR3 in DNA: TGTGCCAGCAGTTTGGTAGGGGATACCTACGAGCAGTACTTC. Its protein product is CASSLVGDTYEQYF. Together with reference TRBV28 and TRBJ2-7, the CDR3 gives the full variable domain: DVKVTQSSRYLVKRTGEKVFLECVQDMDHENMFWYRQDPGLGLRLIYFSYDVKMKEKGDIPEGYSVSREKKERFSLILESASTNQTSMYLCASSLVGDTYEQYFGPGTRLTVT.

The V and J genes are TRBV12-2 and TRBJ2-3. TRBV12-2 is annotated as a pseudogene. This CDR3 region has 22 residues. The CDR3: CASRLNIIRDILRTNRTDTQYF. The CDR3 DNA reads as TGTGCAAGTCGCTTAAATATAATTAGGGACATTCTTCGGACTAATCGCACAGATACGCAGTATTTT.

A word on this clone: Other DNA sequences in the sample encode the same CDR3. The chain employs TRBV9 and TRBJ2-3; 7 bases match TRBD2. With 0 bases clipped from V and 4 bases from J, the junction kept 2 bases outside the gene matches. The CDR3 loop spans 14 amino acids. In germline, CDR1 is SGDLS, CDR2 YYNGEE. CDR3 residues: CASSVGLAADTQYF. Written as DNA, the CDR3 is TGTGCCAGCAGCGTAGGACTAGCCGCAGATACGCAGTATTTT. Together with reference TRBV9 and TRBJ2-3, the CDR3 gives the full variable domain: DSGVTQTPKHLITATGQRVTLRCSPRSGDLSVYWYQQSLDQGLQFLIQYYNGEERAKGNILERFSAQQFPDLHSELNLSSLELGDSALYFCASSVGLAADTQYFGPGTRLTVL.

The chain links TRBV28 to TRBJ2-7; a possible D gene is TRBD2 (6 bases). This CDR3 region has 15 residues. Germline V gene lookup returns CDR1 MDHEN and CDR2 SYDVKM. Trimming pared 4 bases from V and 0 bases from J, leaving 13 bases between. This CDR3 is CASSSLGEDSYEQYF. DNA of the CDR3: TGTGCCAGCAGTTCCTTAGGGGAGGACTCCTACGAGCAGTACTTC.

The V gene is TRBV10-2, the J gene TRBJ2-1, with D perhaps matching TRBD2 (7 bases). CDR3 length: 12 residues. Trimming removed 8 bases at V and 6 bases at J, with 11 bases between. In germline, CDR1 is WSHSY, CDR2 SAAADI. The CDR3 protein is CASGAGANEQFF. The CDR3, as DNA: TGCGCCAGCGGGGCGGGGGCCAATGAGCAGTTCTTC.

The chain recombines TRBV4-3 with TRBJ2-5; no clear D. V was shortened by 0 bases and J by 3 bases, with 11 bases between the two germline ends. The CDR3 runs to 15 residues. Germline CDR1 is LGHNA and CDR2 is YSLEER. CDR3 amino acids: CASSQDWPVEETQYF. CDR3 sequence (DNA): TGCGCCAGCAGCCAAGATTGGCCAGTCGAAGAGACCCAGTACTTC.

The chain joins TRBV6-6 to TRBJ2-3; no reliable D call. Trimming cost V 0 bases and J 4 bases, with 5 bases left between them. Looked up from germline, CDR1 is MNHNY and CDR2 is SVGAGI (reference sequence). The CDR3 is 13 amino acids. For the CDR3, the DNA is TGTGCCAGCAGTTACTCGCTGGCAGATACGCAGTATTTT. This gives the protein CASSYSLADTQYF.

The V and J genes are TRBV25-1 and TRBJ2-3; D gene uncertain. Per the germline V gene, CDR1 is MGHDK and CDR2 is SYGVNS. There are 15 residues in the CDR3. Trimming removed 5 bases from V and 5 bases from J, with 17 bases in between. The CDR3 DNA follows: TGTGCCAGCAGTAACAGAGAACGGATCGGAGATACGCAGTATTTT. Amino acid sequence: CASSNRERIGDTQYF.

V gene TRBV4-3 combines with J gene TRBJ2-1, with D perhaps being TRBD1 or TRBD2 (5 bases each). The germline V gene encodes CDR1 LGHNA and CDR2 YSLEER. This CDR3 is 16 amino acids long. V gave up 1 base and J gave up 0 bases, with 10 bases separating them. CDR3 nucleotides: TGCGCCAGCAGCCAAGGGGACCTAAGCTCCTACAATGAGCAGTTCTTC. It translates to CASSQGDLSSYNEQFF.

This sequence joins TRBV27 and TRBJ2-3; D call uncertain. The CDR3 extends over 14 amino acids. V lost 5 bases to trimming and J lost 2 bases, with 11 bases between them. Germline V gene data show CDR1 as MNHEY and CDR2 as SMNVEV (reference sequence). The CDR3 protein is CASSPFPTTDTQYF. CDR3 nucleotides: TGTGCCAGCAGTCCTTTCCCCACCACAGATACGCAGTATTTT.

The J gene is TRBJ1-1, the V gene TRBV5-4; possible D gene TRBD1, 6 bases. The CDR3 totals 15 residues. Germline assignment: CDR1 SGHNT and CDR2 YYREEE (reference sequence). Trimming took 0 bases from V and 2 from J, leaving 11 bases between them. The CDR3 sequence is CASSLGQAYNTEAFF. The DNA of the CDR3 is TGTGCCAGCAGCTTGGGACAGGCCTATAACACTGAAGCTTTCTTT.

The chain couples TRBV27 to TRBJ1-5; no firm D call. The CDR3 totals 13 residues. CDR1 is MNHEY and CDR2 is SMNVEV in the germline V gene (reference sequence). Deletions cut 7 bases from V and 6 bases from J, with 13 bases between. The CDR3 protein is CASTLGPGQPQHF. In DNA form, the CDR3 reads TGTGCCAGCACCCTAGGTCCAGGTCAGCCCCAGCATTTT.

The chain is built from TRBV13 and TRBJ2-2; D not resolved. CDR1 and CDR2 (germline): PRHDT, FYEKMQ (reference sequence). The CDR3 spans 15 residues. Trimming cost V 5 bases and J 1 base, with 11 bases left between them. The CDR3 DNA is TGTGCCAGCAGCCCCGGGCCTTTGAACACCGGGGAGCTGTTTTTT. Protein: CASSPGPLNTGELFF. The variable domain in full, with the rest retrieved from reference TRBV13 and TRBJ2-2, is AAGVIQSPRHLIKEKRETATLKCYPIPRHDTVYWYQQGPGQDPQFLISFYEKMQSDKGSIPDRFSAQQFSDYHSELNMSSLELGDSALYFCASSPGPLNTGELFFGEGSRLTVL.